This entry concerns a single TCR beta chain. What antigen it recognizes has not been identified. Base qualities are not provided; no much larger clone lies one nucleotide away. Counted from cysteine to phenylalanine, this CDR3 has 17 amino acids. Only the CDR3 part of the read is kept: 51 bases, read in frame from the first base. Germline trimming amounts to 1 base on V and 6 bases on J, with 7 as the count of junction bases outside the gene matches. The germline V gene provides CDR1 SGHTA and CDR2 FQGTGA. One collaborating source in Seattle enrolled patients during active infection and followed them longitudinally through the course of disease. Each collaborating institution followed its own protocols to collect whole blood in K2EDTA tubes. For TCRbeta analysis, collaborators shipped samples in one of three forms: frozen whole blood, isolated PBMCs, or DNA extracted from either of those sample types.

This record belongs to a study of blood T cell repertoires in COVID-19 (dated by TCRdb to the early 2020s). Background on the whole study: Samples covering the acute and convalescent phases of COVID-19 were provided by collaborators in the United States, Italy and Spain. The material from the prospective study consisted of cDNA or gDNA derived from T cells, B-cell-depleted T cells, or PBMCs. The dataset comprised deeply sampled blood TCRbeta repertoires from subjects exposed to, actively infected with, or recovered from COVID-19. A freely available public database, intended as a resource for researchers studying the immune response to SARS-CoV-2, is where the repertoires were released. The samples were drawn from the first 160 participants of the ongoing ImmuneRACE study and from 1,254 subjects provided by 6 global collaborators. Sample metadata almost always included a de-identified subject ID, COVID-19 status, age in years and sex. HLA class I and class II types, where available, came from metadata supplied by the sample provider rather than from assay-based typing.

Results and caveats for the whole study, not just this receptor: How much clinical and demographic metadata was included differed by source and by participant, and the metadata was provided uncurated.

The immunoSEQ Assay, a bias-controlled multiplex PCR, was used to amplify TCRbeta CDR3 regions from genomic DNA. In the original analysis: Nucleated cell counts per sample were estimated from amplification of reference gene primers within the assay. To quantify the absolute abundance of each unique TCRbeta CDR3 rearrangement, sequence reads were collapsed and filtered. For each sample, productive Simpson clonality was calculated as the square root of Simpson's diversity index across productive rearrangements. TCRdb re-hosts the immuneACCESS table, in-frame sequences only. Its copies lack some clones; in the studies checked, an unresolved V gene accounts for under half of them, and the cause for the rest is not known. D and trimming were read from the DNA, whereas the V and J calls and clone size are those reported in that table. Recorded for this sample are 350,000 or so clones; about 89% of them occurred a single time. The biggest ten clones account for about 9.4% of the sample.

The sequencing input was peripheral blood. This receptor was identified in a woman aged 25 to 39 with COVID-19, enrolled during active disease. The rearranged chain carries TRBV7-3 and TRBJ2-2, with 11 bases aligning to TRBD2. Here the CDR3 is given as CASSLRLGLAGPGELFF. The nucleotides are TGTGCCAGCAGCTTAAGGCTAGGACTAGCGGGTCCCGGGGAGCTGTTTTTT. Beyond the CDR3, the reference TRBV7-3 and TRBJ2-2 genes provide the residues; the full variable domain reads: GAGVSQTPSNKVTEKGKYVELRCDPISGHTALYWYRQSLGQGPEFLIYFQGTGAADDSGLPNDRFFAVRPEGSVSTLKIQRTERGDSAVYLCASSLRLGLAGPGELFFGEGSRLTVL.